The sample holds a few counts of the clone carrying this TCR beta chain. Its antigen is unknown. This record belongs to a study of human T cells and chemical hapten exposure. Across the whole study: Diphenylcyclopropenone doses were given weekly to the scalps of patients across the roughly 24-week study. Patch tests applied 0.01% DPC to the upper back and were scored after 6 days. Enrolled patients were predominantly female and had alopecia areata, totalis or universalis. Regarding the study as a whole: Donors' alopecia may make their immune response differ from healthy people's.

Stated time point: patch test 3, about 24 weeks after DPC sensitization. Treatment noted: therapeutic diphenylcyclopropenone sensitization with weekly scalp DPC. From the RACE reads, TCRdb called clonotypes with MiXCR, one entry per CDR3 protein. There are some 89,000 distinct CDR3 sequences in the sample; 25% to 35% occur only once, and 10% lies in the top ten. The TCR originated in a man aged 35-49 years with alopecia areata. Some clones in this sample may be carry-over from other donors' samples. The specimen was whole blood, collected in connection with sensitization to the hapten diphenylcyclopropenone (DPC).

The CDR3, as DNA: TGTGCCAGCTCACCGGGCGGGACACATAGCAATCAGCCCCAGCATTTT. It codes for CASSPGGTHSNQPQHF. The J gene is TRBJ1-5, the V gene TRBV18; D is perhaps TRBD1 (6 bases). CDR1 and CDR2 (germline): KGHSH, LQKENI. V lost 3 bases to trimming and J lost 0 bases, with 12 bases between them. This CDR3 region has 16 residues.